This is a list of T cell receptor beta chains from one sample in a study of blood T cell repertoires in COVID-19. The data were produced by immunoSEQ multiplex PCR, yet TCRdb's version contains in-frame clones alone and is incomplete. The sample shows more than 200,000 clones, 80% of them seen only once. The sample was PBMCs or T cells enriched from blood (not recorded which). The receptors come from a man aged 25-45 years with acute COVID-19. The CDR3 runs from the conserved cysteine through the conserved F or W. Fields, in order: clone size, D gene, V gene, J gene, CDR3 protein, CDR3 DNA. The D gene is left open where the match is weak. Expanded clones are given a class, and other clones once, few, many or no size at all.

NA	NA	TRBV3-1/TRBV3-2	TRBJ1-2	CASSQGSLNYGYTF	TGTGCCAGCAGCCAAGGGTCTCTAAACTATGGCTACACCTTC
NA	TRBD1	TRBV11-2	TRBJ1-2	CASSSTGGGGYTF	TGTGCCAGCAGCTCCACAGGGGGCGGGGGCTACACCTTC
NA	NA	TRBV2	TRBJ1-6	CASSEAALSESPLHF	TGTGCCAGCAGTGAGGCAGCGCTCTCGGAGTCACCCCTCCACTTT
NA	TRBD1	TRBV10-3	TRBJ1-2	CAIRGTGASNYGYTF	TGTGCCATCCGAGGGACAGGGGCCTCTAACTATGGCTACACCTTC
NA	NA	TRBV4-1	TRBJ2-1	CASSPGGLSYNEQFF	TGCGCCAGCAGTCCGGGGGGCCTCTCCTACAATGAGCAGTTCTTC
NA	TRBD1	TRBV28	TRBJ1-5	CASSFSRDRIQPQHF	TGTGCCAGCAGTTTTTCTCGGGACAGAATTCAGCCCCAGCATTTT
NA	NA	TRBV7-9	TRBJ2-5	CASQSGEVAQEETQYF	TGTGCCAGCCAATCTGGGGAGGTGGCCCAAGAGGAGACCCAGTACTTC
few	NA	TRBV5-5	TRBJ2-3	CASSLLAHTPDTQYF	TGTGCCAGCAGCTTGTTGGCCCACACCCCCGATACGCAGTATTTT
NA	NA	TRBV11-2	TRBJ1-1	CASSLQERNTEAFF	TGTGCCAGCAGCCTACAGGAACGGAACACTGAAGCTTTCTTT
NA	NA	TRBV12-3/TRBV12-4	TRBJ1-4	CASRMLDEKLFF	TGTGCCAGCAGGATGTTAGATGAAAAACTGTTTTTT
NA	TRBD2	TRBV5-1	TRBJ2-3	CASSLGGGYGTDTQYF	TGCGCCAGCAGCTTGGGCGGGGGGTATGGCACAGATACGCAGTATTTT
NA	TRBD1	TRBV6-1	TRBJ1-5	CASSEGAGGGQPQHF	TGTGCCAGCAGTGAAGGGGCAGGGGGAGGTCAGCCCCAGCATTTT
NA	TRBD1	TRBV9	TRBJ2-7	CASSSHRTGYSHEQYF	TGTGCCAGCAGCTCTCACCGGACAGGGTATTCCCACGAGCAGTACTTC
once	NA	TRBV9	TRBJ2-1	CASSAGHINNEQFF	TGTGCCAGCAGCGCAGGACACATCAACAATGAGCAGTTCTTC
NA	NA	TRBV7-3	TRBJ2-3	CASSPLSTDTQYF	TGTGCCAGCAGCCCCCTTAGCACAGATACGCAGTATTTT
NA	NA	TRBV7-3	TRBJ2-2	CASTLGGRELFF	TGTGCCAGCACCCTGGGGGGAAGGGAGCTGTTTTTT
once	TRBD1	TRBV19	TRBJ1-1	CASSTRRTGGTEAFF	TGTGCCAGTAGTACCCGAAGGACAGGGGGAACTGAAGCTTTCTTT
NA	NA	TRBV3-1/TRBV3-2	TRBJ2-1	CASSHPISHEQFF	TGTGCCAGCAGCCATCCCATTTCCCATGAGCAGTTCTTC
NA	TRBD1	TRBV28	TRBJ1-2	CASTDRGAGYTF	TGTGCCAGCACCGACAGGGGTGCTGGCTACACCTTC
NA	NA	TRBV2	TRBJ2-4	CASSVNSGGNIQYF	TGTGCCAGCAGTGTAAACTCAGGTGGGAACATTCAGTACTTC
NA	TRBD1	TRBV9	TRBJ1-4	CASSTTTGEKLFF	TGTGCCAGCAGCACCACGACAGGGGAAAAACTGTTTTTT
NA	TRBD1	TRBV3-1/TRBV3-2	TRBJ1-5	CASSQNGQGVNQPQHF	TGTGCCAGCAGCCAAAATGGACAGGGGGTGAATCAGCCCCAGCATTTT
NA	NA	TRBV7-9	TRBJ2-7	CASSLAVGNSYEQYF	TGTGCCAGCAGCTTAGCAGTGGGCAATTCCTACGAGCAGTACTTC
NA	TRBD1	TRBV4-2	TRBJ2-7	CASSSRDSSYEQYF	TGTGCCAGCAGCAGCCGGGACAGTTCCTACGAGCAGTACTTC
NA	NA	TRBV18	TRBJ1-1	CASSQGMVTEAFF	TGTGCCAGCTCTCAGGGTATGGTGACTGAAGCTTTCTTT
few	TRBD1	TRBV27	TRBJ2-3	CASSHDREIDTQYF	TGTGCCAGCAGCCACGACAGGGAGATAGATACGCAGTATTTT
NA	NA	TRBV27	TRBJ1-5	CASSTQGRQPQHF	TGTGCCAGCAGTACTCAGGGCCGACAGCCCCAGCATTTT
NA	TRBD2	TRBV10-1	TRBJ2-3	CASSAGGGEDTQYF	TGCGCCAGCAGTGCCGGCGGGGGTGAAGATACGCAGTATTTT
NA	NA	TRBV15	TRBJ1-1	CATSPGEGGQAFF	TGTGCCACCAGCCCCGGGGAGGGCGGCCAAGCTTTCTTT
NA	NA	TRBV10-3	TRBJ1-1	CASSPQGNTEAFF	TGTGCCTCTTCCCCACAGGGAAACACTGAAGCTTTCTTT
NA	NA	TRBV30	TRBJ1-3	CAWSLGGSGNTIYF	TGTGCCTGGAGTCTCGGGGGCTCTGGAAACACCATATATTTT
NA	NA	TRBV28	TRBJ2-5	CASKETEETQYF	TGTGCCAGCAAAGAGACAGAAGAGACCCAGTACTTC
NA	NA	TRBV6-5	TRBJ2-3	CASSQPAVGTQYF	TGTGCCAGCAGTCAACCTGCGGTGGGTACGCAGTATTTT
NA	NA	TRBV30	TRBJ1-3	CAWSVLRGAGNTIYF	TGTGCCTGGAGTGTATTACGCGGAGCGGGAAACACCATATATTTT
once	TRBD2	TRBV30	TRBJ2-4	CAWSVPGLVAKNIQYF	TGTGCCTGGAGTGTTCCAGGACTAGTGGCGAAAAACATTCAGTACTTC
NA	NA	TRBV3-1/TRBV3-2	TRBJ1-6	CASSQYPEPYNSPLHF	TGTGCCAGCAGCCAATACCCAGAACCTTATAATTCACCCCTCCACTTT
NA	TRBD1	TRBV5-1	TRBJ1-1	CASSWQGTGTEAFF	TGCGCCAGCAGCTGGCAGGGGACAGGCACTGAAGCTTTCTTT
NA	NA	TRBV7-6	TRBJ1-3	CASSLAVQGTGNTIYF	TGTGCCAGCAGCTTAGCTGTACAGGGAACTGGAAACACCATATATTTT
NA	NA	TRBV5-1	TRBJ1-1	CASRDKTAPGTEAFF	TGCGCCAGCCGAGACAAGACAGCCCCCGGCACTGAAGCTTTCTTT
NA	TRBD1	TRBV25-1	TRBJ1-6	CASREKTGGGSPLHF	TGTGCCAGCAGAGAAAAGACAGGGGGGGGTTCACCCCTCCACTTT
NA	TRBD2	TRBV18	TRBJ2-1	CASSPELLAGGPVNEQFF	TGTGCCAGCTCACCCGAATTACTAGCGGGGGGGCCAGTGAATGAGCAGTTCTTC
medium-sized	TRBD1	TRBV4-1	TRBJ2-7	CASSPGNRDRDYEQYF	TGCGCCAGCAGCCCCGGAAACCGGGACAGAGACTACGAGCAGTACTTC
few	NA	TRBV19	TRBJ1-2	CASSYRTDYGYTF	TGTGCCAGTAGCTACAGGACCGACTATGGCTACACCTTC
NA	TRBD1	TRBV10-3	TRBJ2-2	CAISEPRTGERNTGELFF	TGTGCCATCAGTGAGCCCCGGACAGGGGAAAGGAACACCGGGGAGCTGTTTTTT
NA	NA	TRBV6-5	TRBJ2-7	CASSSRESSYEQYF	TGTGCCAGCAGTTCGCGGGAAAGCTCCTACGAGCAGTACTTC
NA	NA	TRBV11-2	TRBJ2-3	CASPPQDRATDTQYF	TGTGCCAGCCCCCCGCAGGACAGAGCCACAGATACGCAGTATTTT
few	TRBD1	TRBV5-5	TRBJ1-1	CASSSRQGRTEAFF	TGTGCCAGCAGCTCTCGACAGGGGAGGACTGAAGCTTTCTTT
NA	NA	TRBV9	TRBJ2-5	CASSVGISDGETQYF	TGTGCCAGCAGCGTAGGCATTAGCGACGGGGAGACCCAGTACTTC
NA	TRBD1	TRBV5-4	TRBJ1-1	CASSWDSNTEAFF	TGTGCCAGCAGCTGGGACAGTAACACTGAAGCTTTCTTT
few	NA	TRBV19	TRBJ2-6	CATTAQGLLLSGANVLTF	TGTGCCACAACGGCACAGGGTCTTCTATTGAGTGGGGCCAACGTCCTGACTTTC
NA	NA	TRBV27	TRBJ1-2	CASSSDRYGYTF	TGTGCCAGCAGTTCAGACAGATATGGCTACACCTTC
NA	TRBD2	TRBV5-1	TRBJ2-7	CASSSYAGLAVYEQYF	TGCGCCAGCAGCTCCTATGCGGGACTAGCGGTTTACGAGCAGTACTTC
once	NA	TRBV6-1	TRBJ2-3	CASSDNRRGGFTDTQYF	TGTGCCAGCAGTGACAACAGAAGGGGTGGGTTCACAGATACGCAGTATTTT
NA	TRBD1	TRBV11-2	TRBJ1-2	CASSQGVGGYTF	TGTGCCAGCAGCCAGGGGGTAGGGGGCTACACCTTC